These 22 T cell receptor beta chains were sequenced from one sample in a study of monozygotic twins with inflammatory bowel disease. TCRdb processed the 5' RACE reads again and assigns one entry to each CDR3 protein, with no DNA. This sample's table reports about 420,000 distinct CDR3 sequences. Sequenced material: blood. Source of these receptors: a human donor with ulcerative colitis or Crohn's disease, or a healthy co-twin of an affected twin (not recorded which).

The V call is TRBV3-1, the J call TRBJ1-4. The CDR3 consists of 15 residues. Germline loops: CDR1 LGHDT, CDR2 YNNKEL (reference sequence). The CDR3: CASSQNRAPGEKLFF.

The rearrangement uses TRBV12-3 or TRBV12-4 and TRBJ1-2; TCRdb reports TRBD1, a call that lacks DNA to check it against. This CDR3 region has 14 residues. The CDR3 sequence: CASSFAQGGYGYTF.

The CDR3: CASSQDLGRAGKLFF. The chain links TRBV3-1 to TRBJ1-4. The CDR3 runs 15 residues. Germline assignment: CDR1 LGHDT and CDR2 YNNKEL (reference sequence).

The V and J genes are TRBV29-1 and TRBJ1-2. The CDR3 totals 15 residues. The germline gives CDR1 SQVTM, CDR2 ANQGSEA. The CDR3 is CSVGLIRGKDYGYTF.

The chain carries TRBV7-2 and TRBJ1-2. Germline loops: CDR1 SGHTA, CDR2 FQGNSA. The CDR3 extends over 15 amino acids. This chain's CDR3 is CASSLEASANYGYTF.

The V gene is TRBV9, the J gene TRBJ2-4; TCRdb gives TRBD1 as the D gene, but with no DNA this cannot be confirmed. The CDR3 has 13 residues. CDR1 is SGDLS, CDR2 YYNGEE, per germline. The CDR3 reads CASTSGLGGIQYF.

The genes are TRBV5-1 and TRBJ1-1; the D call of TRBD1 rests on TCRdb alone, since no DNA is present to check it. The CDR3 runs 13 residues. The V gene's germline CDR1 is SGHRS and CDR2 YFSETQ. CDR3: CASSTGQNFEAFF. Drawing the rest from reference TRBV5-1 and TRBJ1-1, the complete variable domain is KAGVTQTPRYLIKTRGQQVTLSCSPISGHRSVSWYQQTPGQGLQFLFEYFSETQRNKGNFPGRFSGRQFSNSRSEMNVSTLELGDSALYLCASSTGQNFEAFFGQGTRLTVV.

V is TRBV7-9 and J is TRBJ2-5; TCRdb names TRBD2, which stays unverified in the absence of DNA. The V gene's germline CDR1 is SEHNR and CDR2 FQNEAQ (reference sequence). The CDR3 sequence is 15 residues long. CDR3 loop: CASSSTSGGAETQYF.

The V and J genes are TRBV20-1 and TRBJ1-6. The CDR3 totals 14 residues. The germline V gene has CDR1 DFQATT and CDR2 SNEGSKA (reference sequence). CDR3 sequence: CSVTESSYNSPLHF.

The CDR3 protein is CASSRRVRETQYF. The rearrangement joins TRBV7-2 to TRBJ2-5; TCRdb picks TRBD1, but there is no DNA to check that call. Germline CDR1 SGHTA, CDR2 FQGNSA. The CDR3 extends over 13 amino acids.

The chain combines TRBV5-6 with TRBJ1-1; TCRdb names TRBD1, which stays unverified in the absence of DNA. Germline CDR1 and CDR2: SGHDT and YYEEEE. The CDR3 extends over 16 amino acids. The CDR3 loop is CASSGSDRDRGTEAFF.

This chain uses TRBV5-5 with TRBJ1-2; TCRdb names TRBD1, which stays unverified in the absence of DNA. CDR1 is SGHKS, CDR2 YYEKEE, per germline (reference sequence). This CDR3 spans 15 amino acids. The CDR3 is CASSLSLHETDGYTF. Using reference TRBV5-5 and TRBJ1-2 for the parts outside the CDR3, the full variable domain is DAGVTQSPTHLIKTRGQQVTLRCSPISGHKSVSWYQQVLGQGPQFIFQYYEKEERGRGNFPDRFSARQFPNYSSELNVNALLLGDSALYLCASSLSLHETDGYTFGSGTRLTVV.

The chain is built from TRBV28 and TRBJ2-1; absent DNA, TCRdb's TRBD2 call cannot be checked. Per germline, CDR1 MDHEN and CDR2 SYDVKM. The CDR3 totals 15 residues. The CDR3 here is CASNTFTSSGTEQFF.

The chain is built from TRBV7-9 and TRBJ2-7; TCRdb returns TRBD2, unconfirmable since there is no DNA. This CDR3 region has 14 residues. Germline values: CDR1 SEHNR, CDR2 FQNEAQ (reference sequence). CDR3: CASSRGTSFDEQYF. Full variable domain (remainder filled in from reference TRBV7-9 and TRBJ2-7): DTGVSQNPRHKITKRGQNVTFRCDPISEHNRLYWYRQTLGQGPEFLTYFQNEAQLEKSRLLSDRFSAERPKGSFSTLEIQRTEQGDSAMYLCASSRGTSFDEQYFGPGTRLTVT.

The chain couples TRBV29-1 to TRBJ1-1; the D call of TRBD1 rests on TCRdb alone, since no DNA is present to check it. The V gene's germline CDR1 is SQVTM and CDR2 ANQGSEA. The CDR3 loop spans 12 amino acids. This chain's CDR3 is CSVGQGNTEAFF.

The V gene is TRBV7-7, the J gene TRBJ2-5. Germline lookup yields CDR1 SSHAT and CDR2 FNYEAQ (reference sequence). This CDR3 has 15 amino acids. CDR3 loop: CASSSLPTLKETQYF. Full variable domain (rest looked up from reference TRBV7-7 and TRBJ2-5): GAGVSQSPRYKVTKRGQDVTLRCDPISSHATLYWYQQALGQGPEFLTYFNYEAQPDKSGLPSDRFSAERPEGSISTLTIQRTEQRDSAMYRCASSSLPTLKETQYFGPGTRLLVL.

CDR3 protein: CASSLSRRGTEAFF. The chain links TRBV12-3 or TRBV12-4 to TRBJ1-1. The CDR3 runs to 14 residues.

The CDR3 is CASSIDRPYEQYF. The rearrangement joins TRBV5-1 to TRBJ2-7; there is no DNA to check the TCRdb D call of TRBD1. Germline V gene sequence: CDR1 SGHRS, CDR2 YFSETQ. The CDR3 runs 13 residues. The full variable domain, in which reference TRBV5-1 and TRBJ2-7 provide the parts outside the CDR3, is KAGVTQTPRYLIKTRGQQVTLSCSPISGHRSVSWYQQTPGQGLQFLFEYFSETQRNKGNFPGRFSGRQFSNSRSEMNVSTLELGDSALYLCASSIDRPYEQYFGPGTRLTVT.

The J gene is TRBJ2-7, the V gene TRBV5-1; TCRdb names TRBD1, which stays unverified in the absence of DNA. Germline CDR1 SGHRS, CDR2 YFSETQ. CDR3 length: 14 amino acids. CDR3 sequence: CASSEDRVNGKQYF.

This chain links TRBV15 with TRBJ2-5. Germline V gene sequence: CDR1 LNHNV, CDR2 YYDKDF (reference sequence). The CDR3 runs 15 residues. The CDR3 loop reads CATSRETRIRETQYF.

The chain combines TRBV4-3 with TRBJ1-1. This CDR3 comprises 14 residues. Germline loops: CDR1 LGHNA, CDR2 YSLEER. CDR3 residues: CASSQRLFNTEAFF.

The chain recombines TRBV6-2 or TRBV6-3 with TRBJ1-2; the D call of TRBD1 rests on TCRdb alone, since no DNA is present to check it. There are 11 residues in the CDR3. Germline CDR1 and CDR2: MNHEY and SVGEGT. CDR3 protein: CAIRGIIGYTF.